This TCR beta chain was documented in a study of shared clonotypes between healthy human individuals. Whole-study findings and limits: In the sorted subsets, rarefaction showed sequencing was incomplete despite large depth.

Participating donors were healthy, HIV-negative adults free of recent acute infections or vaccinations. The authors loaded roughly 200 ng DNA, about 30,000 T cell genomes, into sorted-subset replicate PCRs. Produced via immunoSEQ multiplex PCR; TCRdb's table is partial and in-frame only. The table records approximately 640,000 clones, 55% to 75% of them present only once. This clone has just a few counts. As yet, its antigen is unknown. V lost 0 bases to trimming and J lost 5 bases, with 12 bases between them. The CDR3 has 15 amino acids. CDR1 is MNHNY and CDR2 is SVGAGI in the germline V gene (reference sequence).

This receptor was obtained from a woman in her twenties or thirties in good health. The sample comprised memory CD4+ T cells sorted from blood. Subset in this sample: CD45RA-negative fraction. The chain carries TRBV6-6 and TRBJ2-3; possible D gene TRBD2, 6 bases. The DNA for the CDR3 is TGTGCCAGCAGTTACTCTCGGGGGAACAGAGATACGCAGTATTTT. Translated, it gives CASSYSRGNRDTQYF.